This T cell receptor (beta chain) derives from a study of cytomegalovirus exposure and HLA in healthy donors (dated by TCRdb to the late 2010s). General notes on the study: A later analysis indicated that the 100 to 150 validation repertoires were generated on the platform also employed for the 670 or so repertoires of the first cohort. The study combined high-throughput TCR immunosequencing, statistical association of individual TCRs with disease status, and machine learning to predict cytomegalovirus infection status. Besides the first cohort of roughly 640 subjects, a separate validation cohort made up of over 95 different subjects was used. The study aimed to test whether cataloging public T cell receptors could reveal signatures of past pathogen exposure.

Reading from cysteine to phenylalanine, the CDR3 counts 15 amino acids. The only DNA kept is the CDR3, 45 bases in frame from the first base. Via the germline V gene, CDR1 is SGHDN and CDR2 FVKESK. Trimming at the junction amounts to 2 bases on V and 4 bases on J, and the germline ends lie 11 bases apart. Study-wide conclusions, independent of this receptor: Cytomegalovirus status was reported to be diagnosed by the classifier with high specificity and sensitivity in both the original and validation cohorts. The authors suggested that the approach could potentially be extended to other disease states and immunological phenotypes. While some public TCRs were present in many individuals, most TCR sequences turned up only very rarely across donors. In the study, 164 TCR beta chains were listed as associated with cytomegalovirus. All 120 or so repertoires were used to score co-occurrence in the validation cohort in a later analysis, because that analysis had no HLA typing for the cohort. Subsequent analysis determined that TCRs grouped into clusters in the first cohort also showed a tendency toward co-occurrence across the 130 or so validation repertoires, and approximately 93% of cluster scores exceeded 0. In vitro tests confirmed that a few of the cytomegalovirus-associated TCR beta chains recognize cytomegalovirus antigens.

Libraries came from the immunoSEQ multiplex PCR assay. For the original study's pipeline: A statistical classification framework was built for diagnosing cytomegalovirus status from the catalog of TCR beta chain sequences. As stored in TCRdb, this immuneACCESS dataset retains in-frame rearrangements with V and J assigned. A fraction of the clones does not appear; measured against another copy, unresolved V genes explain less than half of the discrepancy, and the remainder lacks a known reason. The V and J calls and clone size are taken from that table; D and trimming were inferred from the DNA. The sample profile shows about 140,000 clones; about 88% of them were found once. Jointly, the top ten make up around 10% of the sample. A word on this clone: Its antigen remains unidentified. No base qualities exist here, and no much larger clone lies one base off it.

The donors were included in the validation cohort of 120 subjects, a group kept apart from the approximately 670-subject first cohort. Recombination joined TRBV14 with TRBJ2-2, with the D gene too uncertain to name. This sequence was found in a man between 18 and 35 years old in good health and CMV-seropositive. Sequenced: PBMCs. The DNA is as follows: TGTGCCAGCAGCCAAAAGAGCTTCGGCACCGGGGAGCTGTTTTTT. It translates as CASSQKSFGTGELFF.